The present T cell receptor beta chain was sequenced within a study of cytomegalovirus exposure and HLA in healthy donors. The study ran its PCR with 60 Vbeta and 13 Jbeta primers. Method: immunoSEQ multiplex PCR; TCRdb's copy keeps in-frame clones and lacks some. The sample shows roughly 61,000 clones, roughly 90% of them seen only once. Germline V gives CDR1 SNHLY, CDR2 FYNNEI. J was trimmed by 4 bases and V by 6 bases; bases with no gene match: 9. The CDR3 totals 15 residues. V usage is TRBV2 and J usage is TRBJ2-7; 10 nucleotides line up with TRBD1. This receptor was obtained from a man aged 25-45 years in good health and CMV-seropositive. Sequences were obtained from PBMCs. CDR3 residues: CASRGTGEYLYEQYF. Written as DNA, the CDR3 is TGTGCCAGCAGGGGGACAGGGGAATATTTGTACGAGCAGTACTTC.